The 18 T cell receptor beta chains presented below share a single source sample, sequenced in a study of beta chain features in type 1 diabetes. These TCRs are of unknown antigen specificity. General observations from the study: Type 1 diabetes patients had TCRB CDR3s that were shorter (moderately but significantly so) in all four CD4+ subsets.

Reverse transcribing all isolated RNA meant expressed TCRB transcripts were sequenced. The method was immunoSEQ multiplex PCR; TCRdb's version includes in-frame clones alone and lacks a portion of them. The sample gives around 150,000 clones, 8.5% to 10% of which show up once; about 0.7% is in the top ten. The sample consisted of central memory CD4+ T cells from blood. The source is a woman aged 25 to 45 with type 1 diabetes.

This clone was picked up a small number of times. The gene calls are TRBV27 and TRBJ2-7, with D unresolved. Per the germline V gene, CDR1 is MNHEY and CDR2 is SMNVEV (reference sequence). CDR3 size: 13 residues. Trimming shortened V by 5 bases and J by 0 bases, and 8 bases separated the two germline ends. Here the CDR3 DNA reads TGTGCCAGCAGTCTGATTAGCTCCTACGAGCAGTACTTC. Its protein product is CASSLISSYEQYF.

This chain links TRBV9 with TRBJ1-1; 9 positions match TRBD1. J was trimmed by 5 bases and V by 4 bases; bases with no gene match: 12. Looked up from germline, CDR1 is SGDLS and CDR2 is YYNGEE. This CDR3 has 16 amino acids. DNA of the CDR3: TGTGCCAGCAGCCCCCGGGGGGACAGGGAGGGGACTGAAGCTTTCTTT. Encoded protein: CASSPRGDREGTEAFF.

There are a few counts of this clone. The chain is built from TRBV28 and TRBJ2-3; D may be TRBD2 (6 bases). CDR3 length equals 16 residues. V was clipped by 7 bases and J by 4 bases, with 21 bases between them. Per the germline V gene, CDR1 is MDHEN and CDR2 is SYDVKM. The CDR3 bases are TGTGCCAGCACTCCTTGGAGCGGGTCCGGGGCAGATACGCAGTATTTT. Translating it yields CASTPWSGSGADTQYF.

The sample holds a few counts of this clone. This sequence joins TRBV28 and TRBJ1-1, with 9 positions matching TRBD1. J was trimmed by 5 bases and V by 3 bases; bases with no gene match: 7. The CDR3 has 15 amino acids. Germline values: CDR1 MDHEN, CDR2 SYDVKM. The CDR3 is CASSFMDRGYTEAFF. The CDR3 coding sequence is TGTGCCAGCAGTTTCATGGACAGGGGATATACTGAAGCTTTCTTT.

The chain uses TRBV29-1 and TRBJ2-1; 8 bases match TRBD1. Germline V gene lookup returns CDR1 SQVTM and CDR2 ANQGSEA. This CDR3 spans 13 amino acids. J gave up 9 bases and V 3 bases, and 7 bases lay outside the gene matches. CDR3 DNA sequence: TGCAGCGTTGAGAGGCAGGGGGCGGGTGAGCAGTTCTTC. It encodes CSVERQGAGEQFF.

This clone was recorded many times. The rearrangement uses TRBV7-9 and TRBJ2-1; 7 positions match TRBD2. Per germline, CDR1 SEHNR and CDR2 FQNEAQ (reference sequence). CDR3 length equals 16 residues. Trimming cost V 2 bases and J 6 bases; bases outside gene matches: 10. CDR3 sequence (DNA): TGTGCCAGCAGCTTAACGGGTCGCGGGAGAGGCAATGAGCAGTTCTTC. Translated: CASSLTGRGRGNEQFF. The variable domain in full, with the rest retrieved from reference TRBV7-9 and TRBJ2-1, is DTGVSQNPRHKITKRGQNVTFRCDPISEHNRLYWYRQTLGQGPEFLTYFQNEAQLEKSRLLSDRFSAERPKGSFSTLEIQRTEQGDSAMYLCASSLTGRGRGNEQFFGPGTRLTVL.

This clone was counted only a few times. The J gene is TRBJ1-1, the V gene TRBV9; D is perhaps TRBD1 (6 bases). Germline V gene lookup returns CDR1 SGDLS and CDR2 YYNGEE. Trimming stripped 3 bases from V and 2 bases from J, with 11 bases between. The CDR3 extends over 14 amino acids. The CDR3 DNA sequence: TGTGCCAGCAGCGCCCACAGGGCTAACACTGAAGCTTTCTTT. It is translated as CASSAHRANTEAFF.

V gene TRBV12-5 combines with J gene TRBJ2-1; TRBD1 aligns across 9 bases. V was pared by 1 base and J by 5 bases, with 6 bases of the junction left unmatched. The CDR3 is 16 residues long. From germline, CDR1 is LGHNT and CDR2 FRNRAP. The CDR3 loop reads CASGLAGTGRHNEQFF. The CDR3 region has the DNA TGTGCTAGTGGTTTGGCCGGGACAGGGCGTCACAATGAGCAGTTCTTC.

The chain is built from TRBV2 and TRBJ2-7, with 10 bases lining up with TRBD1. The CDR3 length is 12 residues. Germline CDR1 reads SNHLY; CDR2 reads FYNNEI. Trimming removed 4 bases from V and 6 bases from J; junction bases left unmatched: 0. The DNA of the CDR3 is TGTGCCAGCAGTGGACAGGGGGCCGAGCAGTACTTC. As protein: CASSGQGAEQYF.

CDR3 loop: CASSKTGTSYEQYF. DNA for the CDR3: TGTGCCAGCAGCAAAACCGGGACTTCCTACGAGCAGTACTTC. This chain uses TRBV7-3 with TRBJ2-7; the D gene is possibly TRBD2 (6 bases). The germline V gene encodes CDR1 SGHTA and CDR2 FQGTGA. The CDR3 loop spans 14 amino acids. Deletions cut 5 bases from V and 1 base from J, with 12 bases between.

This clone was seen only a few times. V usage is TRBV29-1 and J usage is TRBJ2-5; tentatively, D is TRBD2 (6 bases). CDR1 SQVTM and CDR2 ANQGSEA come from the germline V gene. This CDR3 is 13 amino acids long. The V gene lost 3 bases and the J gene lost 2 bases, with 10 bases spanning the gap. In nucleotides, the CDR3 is TGCAGCGTTGACCTAGCGATGCAAGAGACCCAGTACTTC. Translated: CSVDLAMQETQYF.

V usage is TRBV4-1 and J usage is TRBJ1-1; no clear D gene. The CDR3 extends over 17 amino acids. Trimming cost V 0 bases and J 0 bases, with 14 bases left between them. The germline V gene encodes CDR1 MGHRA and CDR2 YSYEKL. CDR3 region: CASSQDPFNPMNTEAFF. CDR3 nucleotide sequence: TGCGCCAGCAGCCAAGACCCCTTTAACCCTATGAACACTGAAGCTTTCTTT.

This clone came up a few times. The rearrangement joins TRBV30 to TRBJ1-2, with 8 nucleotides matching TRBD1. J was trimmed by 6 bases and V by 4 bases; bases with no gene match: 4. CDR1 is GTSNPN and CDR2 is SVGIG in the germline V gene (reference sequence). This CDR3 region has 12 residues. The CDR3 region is CAWNGQGDGYTF. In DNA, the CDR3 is TGTGCCTGGAACGGACAGGGCGATGGCTACACCTTC.

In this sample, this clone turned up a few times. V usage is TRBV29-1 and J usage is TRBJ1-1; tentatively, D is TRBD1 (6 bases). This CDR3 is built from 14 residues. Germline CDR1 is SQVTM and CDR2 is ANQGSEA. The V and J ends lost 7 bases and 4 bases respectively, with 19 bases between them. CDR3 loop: CSAARGTEGTEAFF. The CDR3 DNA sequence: TGCAGCGCCGCGAGGGGGACCGAGGGCACTGAAGCTTTCTTT.

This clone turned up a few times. CDR3 coding DNA: TGCGCCAGCAGCGACGGACAGCCGGGGAATGAGCAGTTCTTC. Translating it yields CASSDGQPGNEQFF. The chain employs TRBV5-1 and TRBJ2-1; the D gene is possibly TRBD1 (6 bases). Germline V gene lookup returns CDR1 SGHRS and CDR2 YFSETQ. The CDR3 spans 14 residues. V was trimmed by 4 bases and J by 7 bases, leaving 15 bases between them.

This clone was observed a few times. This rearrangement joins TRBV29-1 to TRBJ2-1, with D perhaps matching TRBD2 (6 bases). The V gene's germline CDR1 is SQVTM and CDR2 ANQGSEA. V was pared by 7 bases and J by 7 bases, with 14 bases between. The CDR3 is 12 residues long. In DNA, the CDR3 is TGCAGCGCCAATTATCGGGAGAATGAGCAGTTCTTC. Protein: CSANYRENEQFF.

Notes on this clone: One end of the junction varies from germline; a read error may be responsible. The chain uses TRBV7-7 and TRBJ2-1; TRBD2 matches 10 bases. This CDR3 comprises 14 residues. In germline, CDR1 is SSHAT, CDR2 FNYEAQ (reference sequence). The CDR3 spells CASSLAGGYNEQFF. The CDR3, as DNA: TGTGCTAGCAGCTTAGCGGGAGGCTACAATGAGCAGTTCTTC.

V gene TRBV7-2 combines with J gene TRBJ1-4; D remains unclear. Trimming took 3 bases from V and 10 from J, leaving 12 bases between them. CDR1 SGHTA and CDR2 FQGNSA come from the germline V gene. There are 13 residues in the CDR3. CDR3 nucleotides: TGTGCCAGCAGCTTCATTAGATCTGGAAAACTGTTTTTT. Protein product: CASSFIRSGKLFF.